The 27 T cell receptor beta chains given below trace back to one sample, sequenced in a study of cytomegalovirus exposure and HLA in healthy donors. The primer mix had 60 Vbeta and 13 Jbeta primers. Sequencing was performed with immunoSEQ multiplex PCR; in TCRdb, only in-frame clones are kept and a portion is missing. The data hold some 100,000 clones, with around three quarters observed a single time. The material sequenced was PBMCs. These receptors came from a woman between 45 and 60 years old in good health and CMV-seropositive.

This clone was recorded only once. The V call is TRBV4-1, the J call TRBJ2-1, with D perhaps TRBD2 (5 bases). Between the trimmed V and J ends, which lost 1 base and 1 base, there was a span of 11 bases. Germline values: CDR1 MGHRA, CDR2 YSYEKL. The CDR3 loop spans 16 amino acids. The CDR3, as DNA: TGCGCCAGCAGCCAAGTTCTAGCAGCTTCCTACAATGAGCAGTTCTTC. It specifies CASSQVLAASYNEQFF.

V gene TRBV30 combines with J gene TRBJ2-7, with a weak D call TRBD2 (5 bases). In germline, CDR1 is GTSNPN, CDR2 SVGIG (reference sequence). CDR3 size: 16 residues. V was clipped by 3 bases and J by 1 base, with 19 bases between them. The CDR3 sequence: CAWSALGGRDSYEQYF. The CDR3 DNA is TGTGCCTGGAGCGCGCTAGGAGGCCGGGATTCCTACGAGCAGTACTTC.

The rearrangement uses TRBV27 and TRBJ2-1, with 16 positions matching TRBD2. Germline CDR1 and CDR2: MNHEY and SMNVEV (reference sequence). The V segment lost 4 bases and the J segment 0 bases; nucleotides outside the gene matches: 3. The length of the CDR3 is 18 residues. The CDR3: CASSWGLAGGSSYNEQFF. The CDR3 DNA reads as TGTGCCAGCAGTTGGGGACTAGCGGGGGGGAGCTCCTACAATGAGCAGTTCTTC.

This sequence joins TRBV6-6 and TRBJ2-7, with 7 bases lining up with TRBD2. Germline V gene lookup returns CDR1 MNHNY and CDR2 SVGAGI (reference sequence). The CDR3 has 14 amino acids. The V and J ends lost 9 bases and 1 base, in that order; junction bases with no gene match: 9. The CDR3 DNA sequence: TGTGCCAGTGGGGGGGGAGTAGGTTCCTACGAGCAGTACTTC. The encoded protein is CASGGGVGSYEQYF.

The rearrangement uses TRBV29-1 and TRBJ1-3, with TRBD1 matching over 8 bases. This CDR3 region has 13 residues. Losses at the gene ends were 5 bases for V and 4 bases for J; bases not matched to a gene: 4. CDR1 is SQVTM and CDR2 is ANQGSEA in the germline V gene. DNA for the CDR3: TGCAGCGTTCGACGGACAGGGGGAAACACCATATATTTT. Translating gives CSVRRTGGNTIYF.

Comment on this clone: A read error may produce the germline difference seen at one junction end. The V call is TRBV2, the J call TRBJ2-5, with a tentative D call TRBD1 (6 bases). The CDR3 sequence is 13 residues long. The V gene's germline CDR1 is SNHLY and CDR2 FYNNEI. This CDR3 reads CASRDSQGGGGNF. The CDR3 region has the DNA TGTGCCAGCAGGGATTCACAGGGTGGTGGTGGGAACTTC.

This clone was seen only a few times. The chain carries TRBV13 and TRBJ2-2; no clear D gene. This CDR3 has 14 amino acids. CDR1 and CDR2 (germline): PRHDT, FYEKMQ (reference sequence). V was shortened by 5 bases and J by 6 bases, with 13 bases between the two germline ends. The CDR3 here is CASSPDLVAGELFF. The CDR3 coding sequence is TGTGCCAGCAGCCCAGACCTAGTGGCCGGGGAGCTGTTTTTT.

The sample holds one count of this clone. This chain's CDR3 is CASSVDPPGVTGNTIYF. For the CDR3, the DNA is TGTGCCAGCAGCGTAGACCCCCCAGGGGTTACTGGAAACACCATATATTTT. This rearrangement joins TRBV9 to TRBJ1-3, with D perhaps matching TRBD1 (6 bases). The CDR3 totals 17 residues. CDR1 is SGDLS, CDR2 YYNGEE, per germline. Deletions cut 0 bases from V and 2 bases from J, with 15 bases between.

The V call is TRBV10-3, the J call TRBJ1-1, with 10 bases matching TRBD1. The length of the CDR3 is 14 residues. In germline, CDR1 is ENHRY, CDR2 SYGVKD. J lost 7 bases, V lost 4 bases, and 6 bases had no gene match. This CDR3 is CAISADRGRNEAFF. CDR3 nucleotide sequence: TGTGCCATCAGTGCCGACAGGGGGCGAAATGAAGCTTTCTTT.

V is TRBV6-1 and J is TRBJ2-7, with D hard to call. CDR1 MNHNS and CDR2 SASEGT come from the germline V gene. CDR3 size: 10 residues. V was pared by 8 bases and J by 4 bases, with 6 bases between. The CDR3 here is CASGGYEQYF. DNA for the CDR3: TGTGCCAGCGGCGGTTACGAGCAGTACTTC.

J is TRBJ2-5 and V is TRBV11-2; D is possibly TRBD2 (5 bases). CDR3 length: 13 amino acids. The germline V gene has CDR1 SGHAT and CDR2 FQNNGV. V was pared by 1 base and J by 5 bases, with 8 bases between. The CDR3 nucleotides read TGTGCCAGCAGCTTAGCTGGACTGGAGACCCAGTACTTC. Its protein product is CASSLAGLETQYF.

The CDR3 here is CASSLAMGGLGLSNEQYF. CDR3 DNA: TGTGCCAGCAGCTTGGCCATGGGGGGGCTGGGGTTAAGCAACGAGCAGTACTTC. This chain uses TRBV5-4 with TRBJ2-7; the D gene is possibly TRBD2 (7 bases). V lost 0 bases to trimming and J lost 5 bases, with 24 bases between them. Germline lookup yields CDR1 SGHNT and CDR2 YYREEE (reference sequence). The length of the CDR3 is 18 residues.

The rearrangement joins TRBV15 to TRBJ2-1, with 7 bases that match TRBD2. V dropped 1 base and J dropped 1; count of bases not matched to a gene: 4. Germline-derived CDR1 and CDR2 are LNHNV and YYDKDF (reference sequence). The CDR3 has 16 residues. CDR3: CATSRGGTKSYNEQFF. CDR3 DNA: TGTGCCACCAGCAGAGGAGGGACTAAATCCTACAATGAGCAGTTCTTC.

This rearrangement joins TRBV2 to TRBJ2-7, with TRBD2 identical over 8 bases. From germline, CDR1 is SNHLY and CDR2 FYNNEI. The CDR3 totals 16 residues. Germline trimming cut 0 bases from V and 4 bases from J; bases unmatched to any gene: 8. In nucleotides, the CDR3 is TGTGCCAGCAGTGAAGCGCCCCGGACTAGCTCTTACGAGCAGTACTTC. Its protein product is CASSEAPRTSSYEQYF. Full variable domain (rest looked up from reference TRBV2 and TRBJ2-7): EPEVTQTPSHQVTQMGQEVILRCVPISNHLYFYWYRQILGQKVEFLVSFYNNEISEKSEIFDDQFSVERPDGSNFTLKIRSTKLEDSAMYFCASSEAPRTSSYEQYFGPGTRLTVT.

V is TRBV2 and J is TRBJ1-1; maybe TRBD1 (5 bases). CDR3 length: 14 amino acids. The germline V gene has CDR1 SNHLY and CDR2 FYNNEI. The CDR3 is CVQHRGTWGTEAFF. The CDR3 bases are TGTGTTCAGCATAGGGGAACTTGGGGCACTGAAGCTTTCTTT.

A remark on this clone: Different DNA sequences within this sample yield the same CDR3. CDR3 in DNA: TGTGCCAGCTCGCTGGGGGAGGTGAGCAATCAGCCCCAGCATTTT. Amino acid sequence: CASSLGEVSNQPQHF. The chain uses TRBV18 and TRBJ1-5, with D possibly TRBD1 on 5 matching bases. Germline V CDR1 and CDR2: KGHSH, LQKENI. The CDR3 is made up of 15 amino acids. Trimming took off 6 bases at V and 1 base at J, with 13 bases between the two ends. Variable domain in full (rest from reference TRBV18 and TRBJ1-5): NAGVMQNPRHLVRRRGQEARLRCSPMKGHSHVYWYRQLPEEGLKFMVYLQKENIIDESGMPKERFSAEFPKEGPSILRIQQVVRGDSAAYFCASSLGEVSNQPQHFGDGTRLSIL.

This clone was seen only once. The J gene is TRBJ2-3, the V gene TRBV18, with a tentative D call TRBD1 (6 bases). CDR1 is KGHSH, CDR2 LQKENI, per germline. The CDR3 is 17 residues long. V gave up 3 bases and J gave up 0 bases, with 16 bases separating them. CDR3 nucleotide sequence: TGTGCCAGCTCACCTCAGGGACAACAGACTAGCACAGATACGCAGTATTTT. It codes for CASSPQGQQTSTDTQYF.

J is TRBJ1-2 and V is TRBV2, with 7 positions matching TRBD1. Germline V gene data show CDR1 as SNHLY and CDR2 as FYNNEI. V trimming: 4 bases; J trimming: 3 bases; junction bases outside the gene matches: 2. The CDR3 has 13 residues. The CDR3 here is CASSGQGDYGYTF. CDR3 coding DNA: TGTGCCAGCAGTGGACAGGGTGACTATGGCTACACCTTC.

The chain carries TRBV7-3 and TRBJ2-5; TRBD2 aligns across 10 bases. Germline CDR1 reads SGHTA; CDR2 reads FQGTGA. The J segment lost 5 bases and the V segment lost 4 bases, leaving 7 bases of the junction unmatched. CDR3 size: 15 residues. The DNA for the CDR3 is TGTGCCAGCAGCTATTCCAGCGGGGGGGTGGAGACCCAGTACTTC. Translating it yields CASSYSSGGVETQYF.

Worth noting for this clone: One end of the junction fails to match germline, which may point to a read error. This chain connects TRBV6-5 to TRBJ1-6, with D perhaps TRBD1 (5 bases). The germline CDR1 and CDR2 sequences are MNHEY and SVGAGI. The CDR3 is made up of 12 amino acids. The CDR3 loop is CASSSGDSPLYF. Here the CDR3 DNA reads TGTGCCAGCAGCTCGGGGGATTCACCCCTCTACTTT.

This clone was observed a handful of times. The chain links TRBV9 to TRBJ2-5; D possibly corresponds to TRBD2 (5 bases). Judging by the DNA end, TRBJ2-7 fits better; the J call may be wrong. Germline CDR1 reads SGDLS; CDR2 reads YYNGEE. CDR3 length equals 15 residues. The CDR3 reads CASSVAEGNAYEQYF. Written as DNA, the CDR3 is TGTGCCAGCAGCGTAGCTGAGGGCAACGCCTACGAGCAGTACTTC.

This rearrangement joins TRBV15 to TRBJ1-1, with a possible D match to TRBD1 (6 bases). Trimming removed 7 bases from V and 1 base from J, with 13 bases in between. CDR1 is LNHNV and CDR2 is YYDKDF in the germline V gene (reference sequence). The CDR3 consists of 14 residues. Here the CDR3 DNA reads TGTGCCACCAACGTGGACAGACGGAACACTGAAGCTTTCTTT. This translates into CATNVDRRNTEAFF.

The chain uses TRBV7-2 and TRBJ1-3, with 7 bases lining up with TRBD1. CDR3 length equals 16 residues. The V gene end was trimmed by 5 bases and the J gene end by 2 bases; junction bases not matched to a gene: 9. Germline-derived CDR1 and CDR2 are SGHTA and FQGNSA. The CDR3 is CASSPYPTGPGNTIYF. The CDR3 region has the DNA TGTGCCAGCAGCCCATATCCGACAGGGCCTGGAAACACCATATATTTT.

V is TRBV15 and J is TRBJ2-3; 8 nucleotides agree with TRBD1. J was trimmed by 5 bases and V by 2 bases; bases with no gene match: 9. The CDR3 has 16 amino acids. Germline CDR1 LNHNV, CDR2 YYDKDF (reference sequence). This chain's CDR3 is CATSRTRDRGGDTQYF. As DNA, the CDR3 is TGTGCCACCAGCAGAACGCGTGACAGGGGTGGAGATACGCAGTATTTT.

The J gene is TRBJ1-5, the V gene TRBV18; 8 nucleotides align to TRBD1. The CDR3 consists of 16 residues. Per the germline V gene, CDR1 is KGHSH and CDR2 is LQKENI. Trimming took 2 bases from V and 0 from J; bases not matched to a gene: 3. The CDR3 spells CASSPDRGNSNQPQHF. The CDR3 nucleotides are TGTGCCAGCTCACCAGACAGGGGTAATAGCAATCAGCCCCAGCATTTT.

The CDR3 DNA reads as TGTGCCAGCAGCTCCAGTCCTCGCACAGAGACCCAGTACTTC. This sequence encodes CASSSSPRTETQYF. The J gene is TRBJ2-5, the V gene TRBV13; D not resolved. This CDR3 is built from 14 residues. CDR1 is PRHDT and CDR2 is FYEKMQ in the germline V gene (reference sequence). Trimming took 4 bases from V and 4 from J, leaving 13 bases between them.

The rearrangement joins TRBV7-6 to TRBJ2-4, with 8 positions matching TRBD2. V gave up 5 bases and J gave up 5 bases; unmatched junction bases: 5. Per germline, CDR1 SGHVS and CDR2 FNYEAQ. CDR3 length: 14 residues. The CDR3 region has the DNA TGTGCCAGCAGCCCCGGGAGGGGAGAAAACATTCAGTACTTC. This gives the protein CASSPGRGENIQYF.